This is a list of T cell receptor beta chains from one sample in a study of regulatory T cells in long-lasting Graves disease. In TCRdb, the multiplex PCR reads were re-called with MiXCR into one record per CDR3 protein. This repertoire shows hundreds of thousands of distinct CDR3 sequences, over 15% found once; its top ten account for roughly 35%. The sample consisted of peripheral blood mononuclear cells (PBMCs), taken at new diagnosis, from a patient treated with antithyroid drugs. These receptor sequences come from a female donor with Graves disease. CDR3s include the opening cysteine and the closing phenylalanine or tryptophan. D genes are given only for firm matches. Clone size is not always given. Where it is, it says once, few, many or a class for expanded clones.

j_call | v_call | clone_size | d_call | cdr3_nt | cdr3_aa
TRBJ2-7 | TRBV9 | many | TRBD1 | TGTGCCAGCAGCCAGACAGGGGAAAGTCAGAAGCAGTACTTC | CASSQTGESQKQYF
TRBJ2-7 | TRBV11-3 | many | - | TGTGCCAGCAGTACGCAGCGGCCCCCCTACGAGCAGTACTTC | CASSTQRPPYEQYF
TRBJ2-5 | TRBV12-3/TRBV12-4 | many | - | TGTGCCAGCAGCATAGCGGATATCCAAGAGACCCAGTACTTC | CASSIADIQETQYF
TRBJ2-7 | TRBV30 | many | - | TGTGCCTGGAGTGTACTCGGCCAGAGATACGAGCAGTACTTC | CAWSVLGQRYEQYF
TRBJ2-2 | TRBV10-2 | - | TRBD1 | TGCGCCAGCAGTGAGGGGACAGGGGGCGCGGACACCGGGGAGCTGTTTTTT | CASSEGTGGADTGELFF
TRBJ1-2 | TRBV7-9 | - | - | TGTGCCAGCAGCAACAGCTTAGGGGATAACACCTATGGCTACACCTTC | CASSNSLGDNTYGYTF
TRBJ2-7 | TRBV20-1 | - | TRBD2 | TGCAGTGCTAGACCAGTGTGCGGGGGGATGTCCACCTACGAGCAGTACTTC | CSARPVCGGMSTYEQYF
TRBJ2-7 | TRBV11-2 | many | - | TGTGCCAGCAGTACGATCTACGAGCAGTACTTC | CASSTIYEQYF
TRBJ2-2 | TRBV3-1 | few | TRBD2 | TGTGCCAGCAGCCAAGTTAGCGGGAAAACCGGGGAGCTGTTTTTT | CASSQVSGKTGELFF
TRBJ2-1 | TRBV7-2 | many | TRBD2 | TGTGCCACCCACTCCCCCTCTAGCGGGAGCGCTTGGGAGCAGTTCTTC | CATHSPSSGSAWEQFF
TRBJ2-5 | TRBV10-2 | many | TRBD2 | TGCGCCAGCAGTTTTCGTCTAGCGGGAGTGGTAGAGACCCAGTACTTC | CASSFRLAGVVETQYF
TRBJ1-6 | TRBV6-1 | many | - | TGTGCCAGCAGGCAGACTATAGGTCGCGATAATTCACCCCTCCACTTT | CASRQTIGRDNSPLHF
TRBJ2-3 | TRBV30 | many | TRBD1 | TGTGCCTGGAGGGGACAGTTTAGCACAGATACGCAGTATTTT | CAWRGQFSTDTQYF
TRBJ2-5 | TRBV24-1 | many | TRBD1 | TGTGCCACCAGTGATCGGATGACAGGGGGCGTTTTGGAGACCCAGTACTTC | CATSDRMTGGVLETQYF
TRBJ2-7 | TRBV28 | many | TRBD2 | TGTGCCAGCAGGACTAGCGGGTTAAGCTCCTACGAGCAGTACTTC | CASRTSGLSSYEQYF
TRBJ2-3 | TRBV7-6 | - | TRBD2 | TGTGCCAGCAGCTTAGATGTGGGCGGGAGATATAAAGATACGCAGTATTTT | CASSLDVGGRYKDTQYF
TRBJ2-2 | TRBV7-9 | many | - | TGTGCCAGCAGCCCGCGTCTTCACTTTAGGGCCAACACCGGGGAGCTGTTTTTT | CASSPRLHFRANTGELFF
TRBJ2-5 | TRBV20-1 | - | TRBD2 | TGCAGTGCTAGAGATAGGCTAGCGGGAGATCTAGAGACCCAGTACTTC | CSARDRLAGDLETQYF
TRBJ2-1 | TRBV19 | many | TRBD1 | TGTGCCAGTAAAGACAGGGGCTACAATGAGCAGTTCTTC | CASKDRGYNEQFF
TRBJ2-2 | TRBV3-1 | many | TRBD2 | TGTGCCAGCAGCCCCGGACTAGCCGGGGAGCTGTTTTTT | CASSPGLAGELFF
TRBJ1-1 | TRBV7-9 | many | - | TGTGCCAGCGGGAGGGTGGCGGTAGACACTGAAGCTTTCTTT | CASGRVAVDTEAFF
TRBJ1-1 | TRBV11-2 | - | - | TGTGCCAGCAACCACCCGGACAGTGAAGCTTTCTTT | CASNHPDSEAFF
TRBJ1-5 | TRBV2 | few | - | TGTGCCAGCAGAGCACGGGTTGGGAATCAGCCCCAGCATTTT | CASRARVGNQPQHF
TRBJ2-7 | TRBV28 | many | TRBD2 | TGTGCCAGCAGTTGGACTAGCGGGATACGCGAGCAGTACTTC | CASSWTSGIREQYF
TRBJ1-4 | TRBV10-3 | many | - | TGTGCTGCAAGCGGGGGTCAAAGAGAAAAACTGTTTTTT | CAASGGQREKLFF
TRBJ2-1 | TRBV12-3/TRBV12-4 | few | TRBD1 | TGTGCCAGCAGTTTAGCGTCAGGGGGCCCCAACAATGAGCAGTTCTTC | CASSLASGGPNNEQFF
TRBJ2-3 | TRBV6-2/TRBV6-3 | many | - | TGTGCCAGCAGTGAAGCCTGGGGGGCGCAAGATACGCAGTATTTT | CASSEAWGAQDTQYF
TRBJ1-2 | TRBV10-2 | - | - | TGCGCCAGCAGTTCAGGGGCACATGGCTACACCTTC | CASSSGAHGYTF
TRBJ2-7 | TRBV4-1 | few | TRBD2 | TGCGCCAGCAGCCAAGCGGGAGGTGGCGAGCAGTACTTC | CASSQAGGGEQYF
TRBJ2-1 | TRBV7-2 | - | - | TGTGCCAGCAGCCGGGACCTAAGAGTTAGGAATGAGCAGTTCTTC | CASSRDLRVRNEQFF
TRBJ2-4 | TRBV28 | many | TRBD1 | TGTGCCAGCACTCCGGGACAGCTCAAAAACATTCAGTACTTC | CASTPGQLKNIQYF
TRBJ1-2 | TRBV7-6 | - | TRBD1 | TGTGCCAGCAGCTGGGGACAGGGGGCCGACTATGGCTACACCTTC | CASSWGQGADYGYTF
TRBJ2-1 | TRBV6-1 | few | TRBD2 | TGTGCCAGCAGGCCCGGGACTAGCGGGAGGGCCAAAAAAGATGAGCAGTTCTTC | CASRPGTSGRAKKDEQFF
TRBJ2-3 | TRBV19 | few | TRBD1 | TGTGCCAGTAGTGCGGGACAGGGACCAGGTACAGATACGCAGTATTTT | CASSAGQGPGTDTQYF
TRBJ1-5 | TRBV20-1 | many | TRBD1 | TGCAGTGCTCAAACAGGGGATCAGCCCCAGCATTTT | CSAQTGDQPQHF
TRBJ2-2 | TRBV12-5 | - | - | TGTGCTAGTGGTTTGCCCCCTAGGGGACTCGCCGTGGACGGCGGGGAGCTGTTTTTT | CASGLPPRGLAVDGGELFF
TRBJ2-2 | TRBV9 | many | - | TGTGCCAGCAGCGTGGTAGGGCTGCACGGGGAGCTGTTTTTT | CASSVVGLHGELFF
TRBJ2-3 | TRBV29-1 | - | - | TGCAGCGTTGGAATGGGGGTTGCAGATACGCAGTATTTT | CSVGMGVADTQYF
TRBJ2-2 | TRBV7-9 | - | TRBD1 | TGTGCCAGCAGCTTTATGGGACAGGCGAACACCGGGGAGCTGTTTTTT | CASSFMGQANTGELFF
TRBJ1-1 | TRBV2 | - | - | TGTGCCAGCAGGACCGACGTAGGGCCTGCAGTGACTTTCTTT | CASRTDVGPAVTFF